These 22 T cell receptor beta chains were all obtained from the same sample, sequenced in a study of blood T cell repertoires in COVID-19. Sequencing was performed with immunoSEQ multiplex PCR; in TCRdb, only in-frame clones are kept and a portion is missing. Altogether under 200,000 clones are present, 88% being singletons, with the ten largest covering about 6.3%. Sequenced input: peripheral blood. These receptors were collected from a middle-aged man with active or convalescent COVID-19.

This chain uses TRBV7-2 with TRBJ2-7; D is undetermined. Germline values: CDR1 SGHTA, CDR2 FQGNSA. This CDR3 has 11 amino acids. Trimming removed 5 bases from V and 7 bases from J, with 9 bases in between. The CDR3 spells CASSPLEEQYF. CDR3 nucleotide sequence: TGTGCCAGCAGCCCCCTTGAGGAGCAGTACTTC.

Note on this clone: Other DNA sequences in this sample translate to the same CDR3. The chain couples TRBV6-5 to TRBJ1-1, with D possibly matching TRBD1 (5 bases). Germline assignment: CDR1 MNHEY and CDR2 SVGAGI. CDR3 length: 11 amino acids. Trimming took 7 bases from V and 5 from J, leaving 8 bases between them. The CDR3, as DNA: TGTGCCAGCACAGGGAATACTGAAGCTTTCTTT. This translates into CASTGNTEAFF.

J is TRBJ1-2 and V is TRBV18; 8 positions match TRBD1. V was pared by 6 bases and J by 4 bases, with 4 bases of the junction left unmatched. Per germline, CDR1 KGHSH and CDR2 LQKENI. The CDR3 loop spans 13 amino acids. CDR3 sequence reads: CASSSGGPYGYTF. The CDR3, as DNA: TGTGCCAGCTCGTCAGGGGGCCCCTATGGCTACACCTTC.

V usage is TRBV28 and J usage is TRBJ2-1; maybe TRBD1 (6 bases). With 5 bases removed from V and 7 bases from J, the gap between germline ends came to 15 bases. The CDR3 runs 14 residues. From germline, CDR1 is MDHEN and CDR2 SYDVKM. The CDR3 nucleotides are TGTGCCAGCAGTCCCGGGACATCGAGGAATGAGCAGTTCTTC. This encodes CASSPGTSRNEQFF.

This chain connects TRBV7-9 to TRBJ1-4; tentative D call: TRBD1 (6 bases). The germline gives CDR1 SEHNR, CDR2 FQNEAQ (reference sequence). The V end lost 6 bases, the J end lost 7 bases, and 21 bases lay between the germline ends. This CDR3 is 16 amino acids long. This CDR3 is CASSPRRGGQAEKLFF. Written as DNA, the CDR3 is TGTGCCAGCAGTCCACGCCGCGGGGGGCAGGCTGAAAAACTGTTTTTT. Combining the CDR3 with reference TRBV7-9 and TRBJ1-4 gives the whole variable domain DTGVSQNPRHKITKRGQNVTFRCDPISEHNRLYWYRQTLGQGPEFLTYFQNEAQLEKSRLLSDRFSAERPKGSFSTLEIQRTEQGDSAMYLCASSPRRGGQAEKLFFGSGTQLSVL.

The J gene is TRBJ1-5, the V gene TRBV5-5; D is unclear. V was trimmed by 3 bases and J by 4 bases, leaving 17 bases between them. CDR1 and CDR2 from the germline V gene are SGHKS and YYEKEE (reference sequence). This CDR3 spans 16 amino acids. The CDR3 loop is CASSSQVPTGNQPQHF. The CDR3 DNA follows: TGTGCCAGCAGCTCGCAGGTCCCAACGGGGAATCAGCCCCAGCATTTT. Together with reference TRBV5-5 and TRBJ1-5, the CDR3 gives the full variable domain: DAGVTQSPTHLIKTRGQQVTLRCSPISGHKSVSWYQQVLGQGPQFIFQYYEKEERGRGNFPDRFSARQFPNYSSELNVNALLLGDSALYLCASSSQVPTGNQPQHFGDGTRLSIL.

This chain links TRBV4-1 with TRBJ1-6; D is unresolved. The CDR3 has 14 residues. In germline, CDR1 is MGHRA, CDR2 YSYEKL. The V gene lost 7 bases and the J gene lost 0 bases, with 7 bases spanning the gap. DNA of the CDR3: TGCGCCAGCAACATGTTCTCCTATAATTCACCCCTCCACTTT. Amino acid sequence: CASNMFSYNSPLHF.

This clone was counted once. The V gene is TRBV18, the J gene TRBJ2-5; weak D call: TRBD1 (5 bases). The CDR3 length is 13 residues. Trimming stripped 3 bases from V and 5 bases from J, with 10 bases between. The germline V gene has CDR1 KGHSH and CDR2 LQKENI. CDR3 sequence reads: CASSPRRDETQYF. The CDR3 DNA reads TGTGCCAGCTCACCCCGCAGGGATGAGACCCAGTACTTC. Filled out from reference TRBV18 and TRBJ2-5, the complete variable domain reads NAGVMQNPRHLVRRRGQEARLRCSPMKGHSHVYWYRQLPEEGLKFMVYLQKENIIDESGMPKERFSAEFPKEGPSILRIQQVVRGDSAAYFCASSPRRDETQYFGPGTRLLVL.

The V call is TRBV19, the J call TRBJ1-3; a possible D gene is TRBD1 (5 bases). Germline assignment: CDR1 LNHDA and CDR2 SQIVND (reference sequence). V dropped 4 bases and J dropped 0 bases, with 10 bases sitting between them. The CDR3 sequence is 15 residues long. The CDR3 sequence: CASSSGHSSGNTIYF. In DNA, the CDR3 is TGTGCCAGTAGTAGTGGACATAGCTCTGGAAACACCATATATTTT.

This clone was picked up one time. This chain joins TRBV11-3 and TRBJ2-1; D remains ambiguous. The CDR3 is 15 residues long. Germline CDR1 SGHNT, CDR2 YENEEA. V was clipped by 5 bases and J by 1 base, with 12 bases between them. The CDR3 reads CASSLAGVSYNEQFF. The CDR3 DNA reads as TGTGCCAGCAGCCTGGCTGGTGTTTCCTACAATGAGCAGTTCTTC.

V and J are TRBV2 and TRBJ1-6, with TRBD1 matching 7 bases. The ends lost 6 bases at V and 1 base at J; junction bases unmatched: 3. Per the germline V gene, CDR1 is SNHLY and CDR2 is FYNNEI. The CDR3 covers 15 residues. CDR3: CASRGGKSYNSPLHF. The CDR3 DNA reads TGTGCCAGCAGAGGGGGCAAGTCCTATAATTCACCCCTCCACTTT.

The J gene is TRBJ1-5, the V gene TRBV18, with 7 bases that match TRBD1. CDR1 and CDR2 (germline): KGHSH, LQKENI. The length of the CDR3 is 15 residues. J gave up 4 bases and V 5 bases, and 8 bases lay outside the gene matches. The CDR3 bases are TGTGCCAGCTCAACTCGGGCGACAGGGAATCAGCCCCAGCATTTT. Translating it yields CASSTRATGNQPQHF.

The chain is built from TRBV5-4 and TRBJ2-7, with TRBD1 matching over 7 bases. CDR1 is SGHNT, CDR2 YYREEE, per germline (reference sequence). This CDR3 spans 15 amino acids. V shed 4 bases and J 1 base; nucleotides not matched to a gene: 8. The CDR3 region has the DNA TGTGCCAGCAGCAGACCCGGGACAGCGTCCTACGAGCAGTACTTC. It specifies CASSRPGTASYEQYF.

This clone was counted a single time. The chain couples TRBV6-2 or TRBV6-3 to TRBJ1-2, with a possible D match to TRBD1 (6 bases). With 4 bases removed from V and 0 bases from J, the gap between germline ends came to 15 bases. The CDR3 has 16 residues. CDR1 is MNHEY, CDR2 SVGEGT, per germline. In DNA form, the CDR3 reads TGTGCCAGCAGTTCCAGGGGAGGGGTTGCTAACTATGGCTACACCTTC. Encoded protein: CASSSRGGVANYGYTF.

This clone turned up a few times. The rearrangement links TRBV6-6 to TRBJ1-3; 7 positions agree with TRBD1. The germline V gene has CDR1 MNHNY and CDR2 SVGAGI (reference sequence). Trimming removed 6 bases from V and 11 bases from J; junction bases left unmatched: 10. The CDR3 runs to 13 residues. CDR3 protein: CASRPSLGQAIYF. The CDR3 region has the DNA TGTGCCAGCAGACCATCCCTTGGACAGGCCATATATTTT.

This rearrangement joins TRBV5-8 to TRBJ2-4; a possible D gene is TRBD1 (6 bases). The V and J ends lost 0 bases and 6 bases respectively, with 13 bases between them. CDR1 and CDR2 from the germline V gene are SGHTS and YDEGEE. The CDR3 is 15 residues long. Written as DNA, the CDR3 is TGTGCCAGCAGCTTGGGGTACAGGGAGAGAAACATTCAGTACTTC. This sequence encodes CASSLGYRERNIQYF.

This sequence joins TRBV7-2 and TRBJ2-1; unclear D gene. The CDR3 has 17 residues. The germline CDR1 and CDR2 sequences are SGHTA and FQGNSA. V gave up 8 bases and J gave up 0 bases, with 20 bases separating them. The DNA for the CDR3 is TGTGCCAGCGGTATTCCCACCCCTTTTAGCTCCTACAATGAGCAGTTCTTC. It translates to CASGIPTPFSSYNEQFF.

The table lists this clone with many counts. The chain carries TRBV6-1 and TRBJ1-5, with D perhaps matching TRBD1 (5 bases). V lost 1 base, J lost 3 bases, and 7 bases lay in between. This CDR3 has 14 residues. In germline, CDR1 is MNHNS, CDR2 SASEGT. The CDR3 sequence: CASSEDRYNQPQHF. CDR3 coding DNA: TGTGCCAGCAGTGAAGACAGGTACAATCAGCCCCAGCATTTT.

This chain uses TRBV6-5 with TRBJ2-7, with D perhaps TRBD2 (6 bases). Germline V gene lookup returns CDR1 MNHEY and CDR2 SVGAGI. Trimming removed 6 bases from V and 0 bases from J, with 9 bases in between. CDR3 length: 13 amino acids. The CDR3 spells CASREGSSYEQYF. The CDR3 nucleotides are TGTGCCAGCAGGGAGGGGAGCTCCTACGAGCAGTACTTC.

The chain couples TRBV3-1 (or the pseudogene TRBV3-2) to TRBJ2-1, with TRBD2 matching 10 bases. V gave up 4 bases and J gave up 4 bases; unmatched junction bases: 7. The CDR3 is 16 amino acids. Looked up from germline, CDR1 is LGHDT and CDR2 is YNNKEL (reference sequence). The CDR3 DNA is TGTGCCAGCAGCCTAGGACTAGCGGAGTATTACAATGAGCAGTTCTTC. Amino acids: CASSLGLAEYYNEQFF.

The chain uses TRBV29-1 and TRBJ1-2; TRBD1 matches 8 bases. The CDR3 covers 12 residues. The V and J ends lost 4 bases and 9 bases, in that order; junction bases with no gene match: 7. Germline loops: CDR1 SQVTM, CDR2 ANQGSEA. This CDR3 is CSVVIWTGSYTF. The CDR3 DNA is TGCAGCGTTGTGATTTGGACAGGGAGCTACACCTTC.

This clone was seen only once. The chain is built from TRBV30 and TRBJ1-5, with 7 bases that match TRBD1. The J segment lost 4 bases and the V segment lost 0 bases, leaving 6 bases of the junction unmatched. This CDR3 spans 15 amino acids. Germline V gives CDR1 GTSNPN, CDR2 SVGIG (reference sequence). Here the CDR3 reads CAWSVSQGVNQPQHF. The CDR3 nucleotides are TGTGCCTGGAGTGTATCGCAGGGGGTTAATCAGCCCCAGCATTTT.